This TCR beta chain was recorded in a study of beta chain features in type 1 diabetes. The study, taken as a whole, reports: Fewer junction insertions and more nucleotide deletions appeared in type 1 diabetes patients. Compared with healthy donors, patients appeared to share more similar naive, central memory and regulatory TCRB repertoires. Type 1 diabetes patients showed a moderate but significant shortening of TCRB CDR3s in all four CD4+ subsets.

Every bit of the isolated RNA underwent reverse transcription, so sequencing read expressed TCRB transcripts. Libraries were prepared by immunoSEQ multiplex PCR; TCRdb keeps only in-frame clonotypes and omits some of them. The sample shows around 310,000 clones, approximately 11% of them seen only once. A word on this clone: As yet, its antigen is unknown.

Heparinised blood was drawn once per donor, averaging about 0.11 L. The CDR3 covers 15 residues. From germline, CDR1 is KGHSH and CDR2 LQKENI. J lost 6 bases, V lost 6 bases, and 5 bases had no gene match. The sequencing sample was made of naive CD4+ T cells from blood. This chain links TRBV18 with TRBJ2-1, with TRBD2 matching 13 bases. The receptor was isolated from a woman in her thirties in good health. DNA for the CDR3: TGTGCCAGCTCCGAAGGGACTAGCGGGACCAATGAGCAGTTCTTC. Translated: CASSEGTSGTNEQFF. The full variable domain, its missing parts supplied by reference TRBV18 and TRBJ2-1, is NAGVMQNPRHLVRRRGQEARLRCSPMKGHSHVYWYRQLPEEGLKFMVYLQKENIIDESGMPKERFSAEFPKEGPSILRIQQVVRGDSAAYFCASSEGTSGTNEQFFGPGTRLTVL.